These T cell receptor beta chains were read from a single sample in a study of T cell responses to AZD1222 COVID-19 vaccine. Only in-frame clones appear in the TCRdb table, and some are missing; sequencing was by immunoSEQ multiplex PCR. The data hold about 82,000 clones, with roughly 92% observed a single time. This material consisted of peripheral blood, taken 28 days after the second AZD1222 dose. The receptors were gathered from an adult who received the AZD1222 COVID-19 vaccine. CDR3s include the opening cysteine and the closing phenylalanine or tryptophan. The D gene is left open where the match is weak. Clone size appears in some rows only: once, few, many, or a class for an expanded clone.

V gene: TRBV7-9; D gene: .; J gene: TRBJ2-6; clone size: .; CDR3 DNA: TGTGCCAGCAGCTTCGCAGGGGTAGGGGCCAACGTCCTGACTTTC; CDR3 protein: CASSFAGVGANVLTF
V gene: TRBV12-5; D gene: TRBD1; J gene: TRBJ2-5; clone size: few; CDR3 DNA: TGTGCTAGTGGTTTGGTGAGGACAGGACCGGGGGAGACCCAGTACTTC; CDR3 protein: CASGLVRTGPGETQYF
V gene: TRBV29-1; D gene: .; J gene: TRBJ1-5; clone size: once; CDR3 DNA: TGCAGCGCTCAAGAGGGTGGAAGCAATCAGCCCCAGCATTTT; CDR3 protein: CSAQEGGSNQPQHF
V gene: TRBV4-2; D gene: .; J gene: TRBJ1-2; clone size: .; CDR3 DNA: TGTGCCAGCAGCCAAGATGAGCGATATGGCTACACCTTC; CDR3 protein: CASSQDERYGYTF
V gene: TRBV30; D gene: .; J gene: TRBJ1-6; clone size: .; CDR3 DNA: TGTGCCGGGCGAGGGGCCGGGAGCTATAATTCACCCCTCCACTTT; CDR3 protein: CAGRGAGSYNSPLHF
V gene: TRBV10-1; D gene: TRBD1; J gene: TRBJ2-3; clone size: once; CDR3 DNA: TGCGCCACGGGACAGGGCTACACAGATACGCAGTATTTT; CDR3 protein: CATGQGYTDTQYF
V gene: TRBV4-1; D gene: .; J gene: TRBJ1-2; clone size: .; CDR3 DNA: TGCGCCAGCAGCCAACATGGGTCAGCCACCTTTAACTATGGCTACACCTTC; CDR3 protein: CASSQHGSATFNYGYTF
V gene: TRBV20-1; D gene: TRBD1; J gene: TRBJ1-1; clone size: .; CDR3 DNA: TGCAGTGCTAGTGGGCGGGACAGGGGGCGGACTGAAGCTTTCTTT; CDR3 protein: CSASGRDRGRTEAFF
V gene: TRBV7-9; D gene: TRBD2; J gene: TRBJ2-5; clone size: .; CDR3 DNA: TGTGCCAGCAGCTTAGGGCTCCAACTAGCGGGGGTTAGCCAAGAGACCCAGTACTTC; CDR3 protein: CASSLGLQLAGVSQETQYF
V gene: TRBV5-1; D gene: .; J gene: TRBJ1-4; clone size: .; CDR3 DNA: TGCGCCAGTCGGGACACTAATGAAAAACTGTTTTTT; CDR3 protein: CASRDTNEKLFF
V gene: TRBV2; D gene: .; J gene: TRBJ2-3; clone size: .; CDR3 DNA: TGTGCCAGCAGCTCGGAGGGACTTAGCACAGATACGCAGTATTTT; CDR3 protein: CASSSEGLSTDTQYF
V gene: TRBV5-1; D gene: .; J gene: TRBJ2-7; clone size: .; CDR3 DNA: TGCGCCAGCAGCGGAATACAGGGATTCGTCTACGAGCAGTACTTC; CDR3 protein: CASSGIQGFVYEQYF
V gene: TRBV6-4; D gene: .; J gene: TRBJ1-6; clone size: .; CDR3 DNA: TGTGCCAGCAGTGCAGAACAGAATTCACCCCTCCACTTT; CDR3 protein: CASSAEQNSPLHF
V gene: TRBV4-3; D gene: .; J gene: TRBJ1-4; clone size: .; CDR3 DNA: TGCGCCAGCAGCCTAAGCAGGCTAGACGGAAAACTGTTTTTT; CDR3 protein: CASSLSRLDGKLFF
V gene: TRBV25-1; D gene: TRBD1; J gene: TRBJ1-3; clone size: .; CDR3 DNA: TGTGCCAGCAAGAACAGGGGTGGAAACACCATATATTTT; CDR3 protein: CASKNRGGNTIYF
V gene: TRBV19; D gene: .; J gene: TRBJ1-1; clone size: .; CDR3 DNA: TGTGCCAGTAGCTCGAGGGGGAACACTGAAGCTTTCTTT; CDR3 protein: CASSSRGNTEAFF
V gene: TRBV7-2; D gene: .; J gene: TRBJ1-1; clone size: .; CDR3 DNA: TGTGCCAGCAGCCCTACCGCGGTCACTGAAGCTTTCTTT; CDR3 protein: CASSPTAVTEAFF
V gene: TRBV28; D gene: TRBD1; J gene: TRBJ2-1; clone size: .; CDR3 DNA: TGTGCCAGCAGTTTATCGGGCTCGGGACAGGGGAGGGATGAGCAGTTCTTC; CDR3 protein: CASSLSGSGQGRDEQFF
V gene: TRBV11-2; D gene: .; J gene: TRBJ1-2; clone size: .; CDR3 DNA: TGTGCCAGCAGCTTTAGCGACAGGAACTATGGCTACACCTTC; CDR3 protein: CASSFSDRNYGYTF
V gene: TRBV5-4; D gene: .; J gene: TRBJ2-1; clone size: .; CDR3 DNA: TGTGCCAGCAGCTTGGAAGTTGGGAGGAGGGATGAGCAGTTCTTC; CDR3 protein: CASSLEVGRRDEQFF